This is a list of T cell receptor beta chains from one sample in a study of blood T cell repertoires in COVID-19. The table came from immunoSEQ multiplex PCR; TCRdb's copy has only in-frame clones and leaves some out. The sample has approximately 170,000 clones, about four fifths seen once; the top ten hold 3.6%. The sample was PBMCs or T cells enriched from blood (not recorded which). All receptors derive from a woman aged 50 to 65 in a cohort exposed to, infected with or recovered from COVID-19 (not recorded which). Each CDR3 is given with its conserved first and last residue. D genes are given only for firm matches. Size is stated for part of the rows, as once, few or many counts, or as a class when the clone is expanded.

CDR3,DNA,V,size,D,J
CASSPRGGRAFF,TGTGCCAGCTCACCACGGGGGGGCAGGGCTTTCTTT,TRBV18,.,.,TRBJ1-1
CALKDSDLETQYF,TGTGCCTTAAAAGACTCAGACCTGGAGACCCAGTACTTC,TRBV2,.,.,TRBJ2-5
CASSLAGETEAFF,TGTGCCAGCAGCTTGGCGGGGGAAACTGAAGCTTTCTTT,TRBV5-4,.,.,TRBJ1-1
CASSLDWLRASF,TGTGCCAGCAGCTTAGATTGGCTCCGTGCATCGTTT,TRBV11-2,.,.,TRBJ1-1
CASSLGADTQYF,TGCGCCAGCAGCTTAGGGGCAGATACGCAGTATTTT,TRBV5-1,.,.,TRBJ2-3
CAISTGQFETYEQYF,TGTGCCATCAGCACTGGACAGTTTGAGACCTACGAGCAGTACTTC,TRBV10-3,.,.,TRBJ2-7
CSVRQGETEAFF,TGCAGCGTTAGACAGGGGGAAACTGAAGCTTTCTTT,TRBV29-1,many,TRBD1,TRBJ1-1
CATSIRLAGYNEQFF,TGTGCCACCAGTATTCGGCTAGCGGGCTACAATGAGCAGTTCTTC,TRBV24-1,once,TRBD2,TRBJ2-1
CASSYTRGLAGTDTQYF,TGTGCCAGCAGCTACACACGGGGACTAGCGGGCACAGATACGCAGTATTTT,TRBV7-2,.,TRBD2,TRBJ2-3
CASRAGTDFTGELFF,TGTGCCAGTAGAGCCGGGACAGACTTCACCGGGGAGCTGTTTTTT,TRBV19,.,TRBD1,TRBJ2-2
CASSIDPATADQYF,TGTGCCAGTAGTATTGATCCGGCAACTGCGGACCAGTACTTC,TRBV19,.,.,TRBJ2-5
CASSRTGANQPQHF,TGTGCCAGCAGCAGGACAGGGGCTAATCAGCCCCAGCATTTT,TRBV28,.,TRBD1,TRBJ1-5
CASSLSSSVEQFF,TGTGCCAGCAGCTTATCTTCGTCGGTTGAGCAGTTCTTC,TRBV7-3,.,.,TRBJ2-1
CATSENRGTDTQYF,TGTGCTACCTCGGAGAACAGGGGGACAGATACGCAGTATTTT,TRBV7-2,.,TRBD1,TRBJ2-3
CASSETGTNEKLFF,TGTGCCAGTAGTGAGACAGGAACTAATGAAAAACTGTTTTTT,TRBV19,.,.,TRBJ1-4
CASSINQGVGGQPQHF,TGTGCCAGTAGTATAAACCAGGGGGTTGGAGGTCAGCCCCAGCATTTT,TRBV19,.,TRBD1,TRBJ1-5
CASSVRGSGSIDTQYF,TGTGCCAGCAGCGTCCGGGGTAGCGGGAGTATAGATACGCAGTATTTT,TRBV7-8,.,TRBD2,TRBJ2-3
CASRSYDRDGNTIYF,TGTGCCAGCAGGTCGTATGACCGGGATGGAAACACCATATATTTT,TRBV2,.,.,TRBJ1-3
CASSQGRTGELFF,TGTGCCAGCAGCCAAGGGCGGACCGGGGAGCTGTTTTTT,TRBV3-1/TRBV3-2,few,.,TRBJ2-2
CAWDKPGLAYPDTQYF,TGTGCCTGGGATAAGCCGGGACTAGCATATCCAGATACGCAGTATTTT,TRBV30,.,TRBD2,TRBJ2-3
CASSQTGGAGETQYF,TGTGCCAGCAGCCAAACAGGGGGCGCGGGAGAGACCCAGTACTTC,TRBV7-9,.,TRBD1,TRBJ2-5
CASSLAGTNEKLFF,TGCGCCAGCAGCTTGGCAGGGACTAATGAAAAACTGTTTTTT,TRBV5-1,.,.,TRBJ1-4
CAIGQPERPQHF,TGTGCCATCGGACAGCCAGAGAGGCCCCAGCATTTT,TRBV10-3,.,.,TRBJ1-5
CASSFYNEEETQYF,TGTGCCAGCAGCTTCTATAATGAGGAGGAGACCCAGTACTTC,TRBV7-2,.,.,TRBJ2-5
CASSPDRIDSPLHF,TGTGCCAGCAGTCCCGACAGGATTGATTCACCCCTCCACTTT,TRBV6-5,.,.,TRBJ1-6
CASSLADRGRDEQFF,TGTGCCAGCAGCTTAGCGGACAGGGGGCGGGATGAGCAGTTCTTC,TRBV11-2,.,TRBD1,TRBJ2-1
CASSQTRNTEAFF,TGTGCCAGCAGCCAAACGAGGAACACTGAAGCTTTCTTT,TRBV3-1/TRBV3-2,.,.,TRBJ1-1
CASSLGQPEQYF,TGTGCCAGCAGTTTGGGACAGCCCGAGCAGTACTTC,TRBV28,.,TRBD1,TRBJ2-7
CASSPSGQTNYGYTF,TGTGCCAGCTCACCTTCGGGACAGACTAACTATGGCTACACCTTC,TRBV18,once,TRBD1,TRBJ1-2
CSASFQGASNQPQHF,TGCAGTGCTAGTTTTCAAGGGGCCAGCAATCAGCCCCAGCATTTT,TRBV20-1,.,.,TRBJ1-5
CASTGGFHQPQHF,TGTGCCAGCACGGGGGGGTTTCATCAGCCCCAGCATTTT,TRBV6-5,.,.,TRBJ1-5
CASSLNTEAFF,TGTGCCAGTAGTCTTAACACTGAAGCTTTCTTT,TRBV19,.,.,TRBJ1-1
CASSLGENTGELFF,TGTGCCAGCAGCTTAGGCGAGAACACCGGGGAGCTGTTTTTT,TRBV7-2,.,.,TRBJ2-2
CASSIEREPVFSCYGYTF,TGTGCCAGCAGCATAGAACGGGAACCCGTTTTTAGTTGCTATGGCTACACCTTC,TRBV11-2,.,.,TRBJ1-2
CASSLARGGHTGELFF,TGTGCCAGCAGCTTAGCCCGGGGGGGACACACCGGGGAGCTGTTTTTT,TRBV7-9,.,TRBD2,TRBJ2-2
CASPRGAGGQSPLHF,TGTGCCAGCCCCAGGGGAGCAGGGGGCCAATCACCCCTCCACTTT,TRBV3-1/TRBV3-2,.,TRBD1,TRBJ1-6
CASSQVGGDTQYF,TGTGCCAGCAGCCAAGTCGGGGGAGATACGCAGTATTTT,TRBV4-2,once,.,TRBJ2-3
CASSLRDRVNQPQHF,TGTGCCAGTAGCCTCCGGGACAGGGTGAATCAGCCCCAGCATTTT,TRBV19,.,TRBD1,TRBJ1-5
CASSAQGANQPQHF,TGTGCCAGCAGTGCTCAGGGGGCAAATCAGCCCCAGCATTTT,TRBV2,.,TRBD1,TRBJ1-5
CAISGTGDYQPQHF,TGTGCCATCAGTGGGACAGGGGATTATCAGCCCCAGCATTTT,TRBV10-3,.,TRBD1,TRBJ1-5
CASSEAGTAQETQYF,TGTGCCAGCAGCGAAGCCGGGACAGCCCAAGAGACCCAGTACTTC,TRBV7-3,.,TRBD1,TRBJ2-5
CASSTTSGRYEQYF,TGTGCCAGTAGTACTACTAGCGGGAGGTACGAGCAGTACTTC,TRBV19,.,TRBD2,TRBJ2-7
CASRRETEAFF,TGTGCCAGCAGGAGGGAGACTGAAGCTTTCTTT,TRBV12-3/TRBV12-4,.,.,TRBJ1-1